This T cell receptor beta chain stems from a study of T cell changes during pregnancy in multiple sclerosis (dated by TCRdb to about 2019). For the study in its entirety: The study examined how the T cell repertoire changed over the course of pregnancy in women with multiple sclerosis.

Points on this clone: Its binding antigen is unknown. No much larger clonotype is one base removed from it; base qualities were not supplied.

From the germline V gene, CDR1 is LGHNA and CDR2 is YNFKEQ. The CDR3 contains 14 residues, cysteine and phenylalanine counted. Only the CDR3 DNA is retained, 42 bases long and in frame from the first base. Deletion took 1 base off V and 3 bases off J, with a span of 8 bases between the germline ends. Receptors were amplified or captured by the immunoSEQ multiplex PCR assay. As stored in TCRdb, this immuneACCESS dataset retains in-frame rearrangements with V and J assigned. A fraction of the clones does not appear; measured against another copy, unresolved V genes explain less than half of the discrepancy, and the remainder lacks a known reason. This sample is represented by tens of thousands of clones; roughly 92% of them were singletons. The ten largest clones add up to roughly 3.9% of the sample.

This TCR was recovered from a female donor in good health, enrolled as a control in a pregnancy study. The chain couples TRBV4-2 to TRBJ2-3, and the D gene may be TRBD2, 6 bases matching. The sample was peripheral blood, taken after pregnancy. The DNA sequence follows: TGTGCCAGCAGCCAAGTAGGACTAACAGATACGCAGTATTTT. This yields the protein CASSQVGLTDTQYF.